The clone carrying this T cell receptor beta chain was recorded only once. The data are from a study of blood T cell repertoires in COVID-19. Across the study: Some COVID-19 samples were acute and others convalescent; all came from the United States, Italy and Spain.

This CDR3 spans 13 amino acids. The V end was cut by 3 bases, the J end by 5 bases, with 10 bases between. Per the germline V gene, CDR1 is LNHDA and CDR2 is SQIVND (reference sequence). Per the authors' pipeline: From reference gene primer amplification, estimates of nucleated cell counts were derived. Method: immunoSEQ multiplex PCR; TCRdb's copy keeps in-frame clones and lacks some. V, J and clone size derive from that table, while D and trimming were established from the DNA sequence. Here the sample spans about 210,000 clones, 88% being singletons. This receptor was obtained from a man aged 35 to 55 with acute or convalescent COVID-19. Sample: peripheral blood. J is TRBJ1-1 and V is TRBV19; D gene unclear. Here the CDR3 DNA reads TGTGCCAGTAGTATTGGTGGGCCGACTGAAGCTTTCTTT. Its translation is CASSIGGPTEAFF.